This T cell receptor (beta chain) emerged from a study of blood T cells in healthy people across ages (dated by TCRdb to 2014 to 2015). With regard to the full study: In model experiments, template switching captured roughly one uniquely barcoded TCR beta cDNA molecule for every two T cells. Using deep sequencing normalized with unique cDNA molecular identifiers, the study measured how TCR beta repertoire diversity changes with age. Donors were grouped into four age groups: young (average roughly 17 years), middle-aged (39), aged (about 60) and long-lived (approximately 81). Using the same blood draw, the study looked at two additional independent replicas of 1 million unique cDNA reads for two donors, one aged 18 to 29 and the other aged 80 or older. What the work shows at the level of the full study, not this receptor alone: Compared with the aged group, more naive CD4+ T cells, fewer expanded clones and increased TCR diversity were shown by the long-lived group, suggesting age selection. Total diversity estimates from one million sequenced T cells were considered lower bounds and underestimates. There was a strong correlation between observed TCR beta diversity and the percentage of naive T cells measured by flow cytometry. Donor CMV infection status was unknown, potentially confounding age-related changes in expanded clonotypes. Observed TCR beta diversity per million T cells fell roughly linearly with age, and a significant reduction was already apparent by age around 44. Conclusive comparison of naive and antigen-experienced compartments was prevented by the profiling of bulk unsorted PBMCs.

The protocol used for the library was 5' RACE. Reads for this sample came from an Illumina HiSeq 2500. A second 7 to 11 cycle PCR used a sample-barcoded 5' primer and a J-beta primer mix. Each TCR beta cDNA molecule received a unique molecular identifier from a template-switch 5' adaptor carrying 12 random nucleotides. Each sample yielded at least 3 million CDR3-containing paired-end reads. The Mint cDNA synthesis kit, primed by a TRBC-specific oligonucleotide, was used to synthesize first-strand cDNA from all RNA. Following uracil-DNA glycosylase treatment, a first 18-cycle PCR with universal primers M1SS and BC2_uni_R was performed on all cDNA. From the authors' description of their analysis: Normalization of each sample was performed by random selection of 1 million high-quality reads, each carrying a distinct molecular identifier. Reads sharing molecular identifiers were discarded rather than binned into consensus sequences. MiTCR, set to a Q25 quality threshold and the strictest error-elimination algorithm, was used for CDR3 identification, clonotype clustering and error correction. A nonparametric unseen species model with Euler transformation was used to estimate lower-bound total TCR beta diversity. The raw public reads went through TCRdb reprocessing: fastp at Q25, MiXCR clone calling, in-frame beta chains kept. Identical CDR3 protein sequences are pooled into one entry, listed with their most common genes and DNA. TCRdb, not the authors, supplied the V and J calls. The sample records 780,000 or so distinct CDR3 sequences, approximately 25% of which are singletons. Approximately 4% of the sample rests with the top ten.

With regard to this clonotype: The clone's antigen remains unknown. Base qualities were left out, and no much larger clone turns up one base away.

Donors were approximately 42 systemically healthy Caucasian individuals from Russia aged roughly 6 to 90 years. Roughly 9 milliliters of peripheral blood were drawn from each donor into EDTA-treated Vacutainer tubes. Ficoll-Paque density-gradient centrifugation was used to isolate PBMCs, with at least 6.5 million per sample. Trizol reagent was used to extract total RNA from PBMCs, with at least 5.5 micrograms per sample. The percentages of naive CD45RAhigh/CD27high T cells were determined by flow cytometry on a PBMC aliquot from every donor. The sample was also linked to a second study, of T cells of mothers and their children. Reported in the second study: Nine systemically healthy Caucasian individuals, comprising three mothers and their six children, were included as donors. cDNA synthesis consumed the entire amount of extracted RNA, loaded at 1.5 ug RNA in each 15 ul reaction. Sample barcodes and 2-4 random nucleotides were added via the M1S primer in the second PCR. More than 9 million TCR beta CDR3 reads were obtained from each mother, and some 3 million reads were obtained from each child. Thymic selection similarly shapes TCR recombination output in related and unrelated pairs, with minor effect from inherited differences. Normalized repertoire overlap was always found to be slightly, but never significantly, higher in related mother-child pairs than in unrelated mother-child pairs. With a sensitivity of 90 to 100 clones per million clonotypes, no persistent microchimeric T cell clones were detected. In the study, deep NGS was used to compare the TCR beta repertoires of mothers and children, and features distinguishing related mother-child pairs from unrelated individuals were sought. On average, the children were roughly 12 +/- 4 years old, while the mothers were approximately 40 +/- 4 years old. After adapters were ligated using NEBNext reagents, the libraries underwent 100+100 nt paired-end sequencing on an Illumina HiSeq 2000. To prevent cross-contamination, the mother and child libraries were prepared a month apart and were sequenced in separate runs. For each donor, between roughly 500,000 and 2,200,000 distinct TCR beta clonotypes were identified. Naive TCR beta clonotypes were estimated from low-frequency clonotypes matched to each donor's FACS-determined naive share, without sorting.

The sequence derives from a boy aged 5 to 17 in good health. The sample consisted of blood.

The nucleotides read TGTGCCAGCAGCTTCCACCACTTCATGAACACTGAAGCTTTCTTT. This is translated as CASSFHHFMNTEAFF. The rearranged chain carries TRBV7-2 and TRBJ1-1; there is no confident call for the D gene. CDR1 and CDR2, looked up from the germline V gene, are SGHTA and FQGNSA. V loses 3 bases, J loses 0 bases, and the germline ends lie 11 bases apart. From the cysteine up to the phenylalanine, the CDR3 has a length of 15 residues. The CDR3 DNA has 45 bases and is translated from base 1.